A single sample is the source of the 28 T cell receptor beta chains below, sequenced in a study of blood T cell repertoires in COVID-19. Some clones are missing from TCRdb's copy, which holds only in-frame ones; the method was immunoSEQ multiplex PCR. This table has around 60,000 clones, around nine tenths appearing once. The sample was peripheral blood. Every receptor here comes from a human donor in a cohort sampled during active COVID-19.

The V call is TRBV7-9, the J call TRBJ2-1; 9 bases agree with TRBD2. The CDR3 has 18 amino acids. V was pared by 1 base and J by 4 bases, with 11 bases of the junction left unmatched. The V gene's germline CDR1 is SEHNR and CDR2 FQNEAQ (reference sequence). The CDR3 loop reads CASSLGEGLAGIYNEQFF. The CDR3 DNA reads TGTGCCAGCAGCTTAGGGGAAGGGCTAGCGGGAATATACAATGAGCAGTTCTTC.

The V call is TRBV4-2, the J call TRBJ2-7, with 10 positions matching TRBD2. Germline assignment: CDR1 LGHNA and CDR2 YNFKEQ. With V trimmed by 2 bases and J by 1 base, 2 bases remained unmatched. The CDR3 consists of 15 residues. CDR3 in DNA: TGTGCCAGCAGCCAACAACTAGCGGGATCCTACGAGCAGTACTTC. Amino acids: CASSQQLAGSYEQYF.

The J gene is TRBJ2-7, the V gene TRBV7-9; D may be TRBD1 (5 bases). V was cut by 3 bases and J by 5 bases, with 14 bases left in between. The germline V gene has CDR1 SEHNR and CDR2 FQNEAQ (reference sequence). This CDR3 has 14 residues. This CDR3 is CASSFVTGPHEQYF. CDR3 sequence (DNA): TGTGCCAGCAGCTTTGTAACAGGACCCCACGAGCAGTACTTC. The entire variable domain, with the rest obtained from reference TRBV7-9 and TRBJ2-7, is as follows: DTGVSQNPRHKITKRGQNVTFRCDPISEHNRLYWYRQTLGQGPEFLTYFQNEAQLEKSRLLSDRFSAERPKGSFSTLEIQRTEQGDSAMYLCASSFVTGPHEQYFGPGTRLTVT.

The V gene is TRBV24-1, the J gene TRBJ2-7; D unresolved. Trimming left V 4 bases short and J 2 bases short, with 8 bases between. Germline lookup yields CDR1 KGHDR and CDR2 SFDVKD. The CDR3 sequence is 13 residues long. The chain's CDR3 is CATSDLPPYEQYF. CDR3 bases: TGTGCCACCAGTGACCTCCCCCCCTACGAGCAGTACTTC.

The genes are TRBV28 and TRBJ2-6, with a weak D call TRBD2 (6 bases). V lost 7 bases and J 4 bases, leaving 14 bases between the germline ends. The CDR3 extends over 15 amino acids. Per germline, CDR1 MDHEN and CDR2 SYDVKM. CDR3: CASTLAAGGANVLTF. The CDR3 region has the DNA TGTGCCAGCACCCTTGCCGCGGGAGGGGCCAACGTCCTGACTTTC.

The chain is built from TRBV18 and TRBJ2-2; TRBD1 might be the D (5 bases). Trimming cost V 4 bases and J 9 bases, with 18 bases left between them. The CDR3 extends over 15 amino acids. Germline CDR1 and CDR2: KGHSH and LQKENI. The CDR3 region is CASSLGLGELRELFF. In DNA, the CDR3 is TGTGCCAGCTCACTCGGCCTAGGGGAACTCAGGGAGCTGTTTTTT.

The rearrangement links TRBV9 to TRBJ2-5, with 13 bases matching TRBD2. V shed 3 bases, J shed 13 bases, and the junction held 12 bases outside the gene matches. The length of the CDR3 is 15 residues. Germline V gene lookup returns CDR1 SGDLS and CDR2 YYNGEE. The CDR3 spells CASSARTSGGQFMYF. CDR3 sequence (DNA): TGTGCCAGCAGCGCCCGGACTAGCGGGGGCCAGTTTATGTACTTC.

The J gene is TRBJ1-1, the V gene TRBV19; 7 nucleotides align to TRBD1. The CDR3 is made up of 16 amino acids. Germline V gives CDR1 LNHDA, CDR2 SQIVND (reference sequence). J lost 10 bases, V lost 3 bases, and 17 bases had no gene match. The DNA of the CDR3 is TGTGCCAGTAGTATGGAAGGGGGCGCTTTATATTTGGGAGCTTTCTTT. This gives the protein CASSMEGGALYLGAFF. The whole variable domain, remainder taken from reference TRBV19 and TRBJ1-1, is DGGITQSPKYLFRKEGQNVTLSCEQNLNHDAMYWYRQDPGQGLRLIYYSQIVNDFQKGDIAEGYSVSREKKESFPLTVTSAQKNPTAFYLCASSMEGGALYLGAFFGQGTRLTVV.

The chain is built from TRBV4-3 and TRBJ2-7; 7 bases match TRBD1. With V trimmed by 2 bases and J by 0 bases, 4 bases remained unmatched. This CDR3 is built from 15 residues. From germline, CDR1 is LGHNA and CDR2 YSLEER. CDR3 bases: TGCGCCAGCAGCCAATCGACAGGGTACTCCTACGAGCAGTACTTC. Protein: CASSQSTGYSYEQYF.

This chain links TRBV4-3 with TRBJ2-3, with 13 positions matching TRBD2. The CDR3 length is 16 residues. Germline V gives CDR1 LGHNA, CDR2 YSLEER. V gave up 5 bases and J gave up 6 bases; unmatched junction bases: 8. The CDR3 sequence is CASSFTSGRDSDTQYF. The CDR3 DNA follows: TGCGCCAGCAGCTTTACTAGCGGGAGGGACTCCGATACGCAGTATTTT.

The CDR3 region is CASSSIIRRETNYGYTF. CDR3 bases: TGTGCCAGCAGTTCCATAATTCGCCGGGAGACTAACTATGGCTACACCTTC. This rearrangement joins TRBV27 to TRBJ1-2; D not resolved. V dropped 4 bases and J dropped 0 bases, with 18 bases sitting between them. Germline V gives CDR1 MNHEY, CDR2 SMNVEV (reference sequence). The CDR3 has 17 residues.

This chain connects TRBV3-1 (or the pseudogene TRBV3-2) to TRBJ2-5; no firm D call. This CDR3 comprises 15 residues. CDR1 is LGHDT, CDR2 YNNKEL, per germline (reference sequence). With 0 bases removed from V and 2 bases from J, the gap between germline ends came to 10 bases. The CDR3 nucleotides are TGTGCCAGCAGCCAAGATTTACAACAACAAGAGACCCAGTACTTC. This codes for CASSQDLQQQETQYF.

V usage is TRBV5-1 and J usage is TRBJ2-3, with 11 nucleotides matching TRBD2. The CDR3 contains 17 residues. J was trimmed by 5 bases and V by 3 bases; bases with no gene match: 11. Germline values: CDR1 SGHRS, CDR2 YFSETQ. The CDR3 reads CASSSIPLSGGGDTQYF. The CDR3 nucleotides are TGCGCCAGCAGCTCAATACCCCTTAGCGGGGGGGGAGATACGCAGTATTTT.

The gene calls are TRBV6-6 and TRBJ1-2, with TRBD1 matching over 7 bases. The germline gives CDR1 MNHNY, CDR2 SVGAGI (reference sequence). CDR3 length: 15 residues. With V trimmed by 0 bases and J by 2 bases, 3 bases remained unmatched. The CDR3 region is CASSYSPGGNYGYTF. The CDR3 nucleotides read TGTGCCAGCAGTTACTCTCCAGGGGGGAACTATGGCTACACCTTC.

The rearrangement joins TRBV30 to TRBJ2-7, with D perhaps matching TRBD2 (6 bases). The CDR3 loop spans 14 amino acids. V lost 5 bases and J 6 bases, leaving 20 bases between the germline ends. The germline gives CDR1 GTSNPN, CDR2 SVGIG (reference sequence). CDR3 loop: CAWLTGTAPSEQYF. The CDR3 DNA follows: TGTGCCTGGCTGACCGGGACTGCCCCCAGCGAGCAGTACTTC.

The CDR3: CASSLPRLAGGPHEQYF. The DNA of the CDR3 is TGTGCCAGCAGCCTCCCCCGGCTAGCGGGGGGCCCGCACGAGCAGTACTTC. This chain uses TRBV7-9 with TRBJ2-7, with 11 bases identical to TRBD2. Germline trimming cut 5 bases from V and 5 bases from J; bases unmatched to any gene: 14. Germline V gives CDR1 SEHNR, CDR2 FQNEAQ (reference sequence). This CDR3 is built from 17 residues.

The CDR3 protein is CASSLLGTGAYEQYF. The CDR3 bases are TGTGCCAGCAGTCTCCTCGGGACAGGGGCCTACGAGCAGTACTTC. This sequence joins TRBV28 and TRBJ2-7; 10 positions match TRBD1. Germline loops: CDR1 MDHEN, CDR2 SYDVKM. The CDR3 is made up of 15 amino acids. With V trimmed by 5 bases and J by 2 bases, 6 bases remained unmatched. Drawing the rest from reference TRBV28 and TRBJ2-7, the complete variable domain is DVKVTQSSRYLVKRTGEKVFLECVQDMDHENMFWYRQDPGLGLRLIYFSYDVKMKEKGDIPEGYSVSREKKERFSLILESASTNQTSMYLCASSLLGTGAYEQYFGPGTRLTVT.

V usage is TRBV5-5 and J usage is TRBJ2-5; 9 bases match TRBD2. Per the germline V gene, CDR1 is SGHKS and CDR2 is YYEKEE (reference sequence). This CDR3 region has 19 residues. Germline trimming cut 0 bases from V and 5 bases from J; bases unmatched to any gene: 17. CDR3 in amino acids: CASSLVLIGLALVEETQYF. The CDR3 DNA is TGTGCCAGCAGCTTGGTTTTAATCGGACTAGCGCTAGTTGAGGAGACCCAGTACTTC.

V is TRBV6-2 or TRBV6-3 and J is TRBJ2-5; D may be TRBD1 (6 bases). The V gene lost 4 bases and the J gene lost 2 bases, with 11 bases spanning the gap. The CDR3 is made up of 14 amino acids. The V gene's germline CDR1 is MNHEY and CDR2 SVGEGT. CDR3 amino acids: CASSSTTGQETQYF. The CDR3 DNA sequence: TGTGCCAGCAGTTCCACCACAGGGCAAGAGACCCAGTACTTC.

The chain employs TRBV6-1 and TRBJ1-6, with TRBD1 as a possible D gene (6 bases). V lost 4 bases and J lost 2, with 12 bases in between. CDR3 length equals 16 residues. In germline, CDR1 is MNHNS, CDR2 SASEGT. The CDR3 DNA follows: TGTGCCAGCAGTGTCTCAGGGGTCACCTATAATTCACCCCTCCACTTT. Its protein is CASSVSGVTYNSPLHF.

V usage is TRBV7-8 and J usage is TRBJ2-3; possible D gene TRBD1, 6 bases. The CDR3 covers 15 residues. Germline V gene sequence: CDR1 SGHVS, CDR2 FQNEAQ. The V end lost 2 bases, the J end lost 6 bases, and 15 bases lay between the germline ends. The CDR3 DNA reads TGTGCCAGCAGCTTAAGTGGGGGCGAAGGGGATACGCAGTATTTT. Translation: CASSLSGGEGDTQYF.

J is TRBJ1-1 and V is TRBV4-1; 10 nucleotides line up with TRBD1. Germline values: CDR1 MGHRA, CDR2 YSYEKL. With 2 bases clipped from V and 6 bases from J, the junction kept 15 bases outside the gene matches. The CDR3 runs to 18 residues. CDR3 nucleotides: TGCGCCAGCAGCCAAACCGGGACAGGGGCCCCCGAAGGGGCTGAAGCTTTCTTT. The encoded protein is CASSQTGTGAPEGAEAFF.

The chain is built from TRBV24-1 and TRBJ2-7; TRBD2 is a possible D gene (6 bases). The CDR3 has 21 amino acids. Looked up from germline, CDR1 is KGHDR and CDR2 is SFDVKD. The germline V and J ends were trimmed by 12 bases and 3 bases, with 41 bases remaining between them. The CDR3 DNA reads TGTGCCGCCCATCCCAGTGTTTGGAATATTGTTGGCAGGGACTCACACTACGAGCAGTACTTC. This codes for CAAHPSVWNIVGRDSHYEQYF.

The gene calls are TRBV7-2 and TRBJ1-2; 7 positions agree with TRBD1. The CDR3 consists of 17 residues. The trim removed 5 bases at V and 0 bases at J, leaving 12 bases unmatched. In germline, CDR1 is SGHTA, CDR2 FQGNSA. The CDR3 nucleotides read TGTGCCAGCAGCGGGTCACAGGGGCCCTTAGCTAACTATGGCTACACCTTC. Its translation: CASSGSQGPLANYGYTF.

The gene calls are TRBV10-2 and TRBJ2-2, with unresolved D. CDR1 and CDR2 (germline): WSHSY, SAAADI. The V end lost 2 bases, the J end lost 6 bases, and 7 bases lay between the germline ends. CDR3 size: 13 residues. The CDR3 region is CASSEAQAGELFF. The CDR3 DNA is TGCGCCAGCAGTGAGGCCCAGGCCGGGGAGCTGTTTTTT.

The V call is TRBV7-2, the J call TRBJ2-5; no definite D call. V lost 0 bases and J 5 bases, leaving 10 bases between the germline ends. Germline V lookup: CDR1 SGHTA, CDR2 FQGNSA. The CDR3 has 14 residues. The CDR3 protein is CASSLASLEETQYF. CDR3 sequence (DNA): TGTGCCAGCAGCTTAGCCAGCTTGGAGGAGACCCAGTACTTC.

This clone appeared a single time. V usage is TRBV19 and J usage is TRBJ2-1, with a weak D call TRBD2 (6 bases). V dropped 5 bases and J dropped 8 bases, with 22 bases sitting between them. CDR1 is LNHDA and CDR2 is SQIVND in the germline V gene (reference sequence). CDR3 length: 16 amino acids. CDR3 DNA: TGTGCCAGTAGTCCCCCACGGGACTGGTCGCACCATGAGCAGTTCTTC. Translating it yields CASSPPRDWSHHEQFF.

The rearrangement joins TRBV28 to TRBJ1-5, with unresolved D. The CDR3 covers 15 residues. With 3 bases removed from V and 1 base from J, the gap between germline ends came to 10 bases. Germline V gives CDR1 MDHEN, CDR2 SYDVKM. Here the CDR3 reads CASSFIRGSNQPQHF. For the CDR3, the DNA is TGTGCCAGCAGTTTCATTCGAGGGAGCAATCAGCCCCAGCATTTT.